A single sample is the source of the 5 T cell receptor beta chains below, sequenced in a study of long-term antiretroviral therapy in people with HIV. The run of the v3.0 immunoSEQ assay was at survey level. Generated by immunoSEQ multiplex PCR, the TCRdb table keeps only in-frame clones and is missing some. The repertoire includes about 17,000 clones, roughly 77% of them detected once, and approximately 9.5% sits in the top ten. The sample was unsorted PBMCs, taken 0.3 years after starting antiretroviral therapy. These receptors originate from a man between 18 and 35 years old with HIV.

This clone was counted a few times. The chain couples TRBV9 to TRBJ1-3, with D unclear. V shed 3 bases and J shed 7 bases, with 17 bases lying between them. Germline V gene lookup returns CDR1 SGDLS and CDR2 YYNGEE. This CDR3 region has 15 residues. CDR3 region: CASSARTAEGNTIYF. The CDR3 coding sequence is TGTGCCAGCAGCGCCAGGACCGCCGAAGGCAACACCATATATTTT.

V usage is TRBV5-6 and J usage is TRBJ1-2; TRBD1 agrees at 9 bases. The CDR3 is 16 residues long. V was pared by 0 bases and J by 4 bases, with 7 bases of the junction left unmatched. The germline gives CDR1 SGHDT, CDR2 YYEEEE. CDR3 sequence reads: CASSLGMGQGFYGYTF. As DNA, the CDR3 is TGTGCCAGCAGCTTGGGCATGGGACAGGGATTCTATGGCTACACCTTC.

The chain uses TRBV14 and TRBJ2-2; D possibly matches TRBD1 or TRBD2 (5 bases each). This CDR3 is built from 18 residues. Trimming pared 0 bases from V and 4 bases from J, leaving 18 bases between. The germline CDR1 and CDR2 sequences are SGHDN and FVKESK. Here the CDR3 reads CASSQDPPWDVGTGELFF. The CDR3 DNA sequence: TGTGCCAGCAGCCAAGACCCACCCTGGGACGTTGGCACCGGGGAGCTGTTTTTT.

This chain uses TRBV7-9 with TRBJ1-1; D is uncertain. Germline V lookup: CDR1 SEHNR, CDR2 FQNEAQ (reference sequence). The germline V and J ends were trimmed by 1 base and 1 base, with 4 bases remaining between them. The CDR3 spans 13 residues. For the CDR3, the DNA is TGTGCCAGCAGCTTAGAAGGGAACACTGAAGCTTTCTTT. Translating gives CASSLEGNTEAFF.

This chain's CDR3 is CASSAGLTGPTDTQYF. The DNA of the CDR3 is TGTGCCAGCAGCGCTGGCTTGACAGGGCCCACAGATACGCAGTATTTT. The genes are TRBV7-9 and TRBJ2-3; 7 bases match TRBD1. Germline lookup yields CDR1 SEHNR and CDR2 FQNEAQ (reference sequence). Unmatched junction bases numbered 10, after V lost 5 bases and J lost 2 bases. The CDR3 length is 16 residues.